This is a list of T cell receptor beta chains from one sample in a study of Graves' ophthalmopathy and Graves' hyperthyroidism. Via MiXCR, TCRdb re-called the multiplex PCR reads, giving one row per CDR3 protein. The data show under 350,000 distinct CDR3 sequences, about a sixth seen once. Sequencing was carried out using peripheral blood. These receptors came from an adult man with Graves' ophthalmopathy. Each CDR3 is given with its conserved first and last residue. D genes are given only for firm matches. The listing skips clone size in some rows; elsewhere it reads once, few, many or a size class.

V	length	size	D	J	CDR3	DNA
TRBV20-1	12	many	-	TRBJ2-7	CSAEIQGHEQYF	TGCAGTGCGGAAATCCAGGGTCACGAGCAGTACTTC
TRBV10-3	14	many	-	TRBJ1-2	CAIRERRGDYGYTF	TGTGCCATCAGAGAACGCAGGGGCGACTATGGCTACACCTTC
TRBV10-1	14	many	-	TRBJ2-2	CASSAGMNTGELFF	TGCGCCAGCAGTGCAGGAATGAACACCGGGGAGCTGTTTTTT
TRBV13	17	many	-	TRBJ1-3	CASSLGVDISSGNTIYF	TGTGCCAGCAGCTTAGGCGTAGACATTTCGTCTGGAAACACCATATATTTT
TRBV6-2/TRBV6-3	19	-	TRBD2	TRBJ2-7	CASTPGTSGRYRISYEQYF	TGTGCCAGCACCCCCGGGACTAGCGGGAGGTACCGAATTTCCTACGAGCAGTACTTC
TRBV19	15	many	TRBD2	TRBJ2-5	CASSTGLAGGETQYF	TGTGCCAGTAGTACCGGACTAGCGGGAGGAGAGACCCAGTACTTC
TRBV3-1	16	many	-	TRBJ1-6	CASSQGSGAGNSPLHF	TGTGCCAGCAGCCAAGGTAGTGGGGCCGGTAATTCACCCCTCCACTTT
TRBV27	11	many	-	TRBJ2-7	CASSPHYEQYF	TGTGCCAGCAGTCCCCATTACGAGCAGTACTTC
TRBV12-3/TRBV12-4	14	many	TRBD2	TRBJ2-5	CASSTTAGDETQYF	TGTGCCAGCAGCACCACAGCGGGGGATGAGACCCAGTACTTC
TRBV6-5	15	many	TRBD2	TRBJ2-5	CASSYSGARDETQYF	TGTGCCAGCAGTTACAGCGGGGCGCGAGATGAGACCCAGTACTTC
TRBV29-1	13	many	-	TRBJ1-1	CSVVFPGGGEAFF	TGCAGCGTTGTTTTCCCGGGAGGGGGTGAAGCTTTCTTT
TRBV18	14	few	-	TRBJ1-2	CASSLTRDSYGYTF	TGTGCCAGCTCACTCACAAGAGATAGCTATGGCTACACCTTC
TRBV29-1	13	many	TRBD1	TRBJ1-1	CSVDRGLVTEAFF	TGCAGCGTCGACAGGGGGCTAGTGACTGAAGCTTTCTTT
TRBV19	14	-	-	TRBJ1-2	CASSNQKSNYGYTF	TGTGCCAGTAGTAATCAGAAATCTAACTATGGCTACACCTTC
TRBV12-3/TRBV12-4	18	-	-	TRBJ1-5	CASSFLGIQGDSNQPQHF	TGTGCCAGCAGTTTTCTCGGGATACAGGGCGATAGCAATCAGCCCCAGCATTTT
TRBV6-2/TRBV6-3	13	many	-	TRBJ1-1	CASRGVEVTEAFF	TGTGCCAGCAGGGGGGTGGAGGTTACTGAAGCTTTCTTT
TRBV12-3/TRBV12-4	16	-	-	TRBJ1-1	CASSRSLRQSNTEAFF	TGTGCCAGCAGCCGCAGCCTAAGACAGTCGAACACTGAAGCTTTCTTT
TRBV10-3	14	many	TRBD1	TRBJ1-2	CAISGDRGSGGYTF	TGTGCCATCAGTGGGGACAGGGGCAGTGGTGGCTACACCTTC
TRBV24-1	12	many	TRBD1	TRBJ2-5	CATTGAQETQYF	TGTGCCACGACAGGGGCGCAAGAGACCCAGTACTTC
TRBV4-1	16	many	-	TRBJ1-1	CASSPAGRRRKIEAFF	TGCGCCAGCAGCCCCGCCGGCAGGCGCCGTAAGATTGAAGCTTTCTTT
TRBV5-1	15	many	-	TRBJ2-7	CASSPLSGSAYEQYF	TGCGCCAGCAGCCCCCTTTCCGGGAGTGCATACGAGCAGTACTTC
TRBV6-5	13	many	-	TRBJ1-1	CASSYKVNTEAFF	TGTGCCAGCAGTTACAAGGTGAACACTGAAGCTTTCTTT
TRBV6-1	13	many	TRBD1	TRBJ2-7	CASGGRGSSEQYF	TGTGCCAGCGGGGGCAGGGGGTCGTCCGAGCAGTACTTC
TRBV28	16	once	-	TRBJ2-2	CASSLYLGTSTMELFF	TGTGCCAGCAGTTTATATCTGGGGACCTCGACGATGGAGCTGTTTTTT
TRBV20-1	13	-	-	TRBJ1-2	CSARASTDDGYIF	TGCAGTGCTAGAGCTAGTACAGACGATGGCTACATCTTC
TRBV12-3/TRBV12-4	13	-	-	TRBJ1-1	CASTDRFSLVAFF	TGTGCCAGCACCGACAGGTTCAGTTTGGTCGCTTTCTTT
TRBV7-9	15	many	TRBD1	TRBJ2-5	CASSLRTGGGETQYF	TGTGCCAGCAGCTTAAGGACAGGGGGCGGAGAGACCCAGTACTTC
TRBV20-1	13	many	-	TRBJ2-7	CSAPREQAYEQYF	TGCAGTGCCCCACGGGAGCAGGCCTACGAGCAGTACTTC
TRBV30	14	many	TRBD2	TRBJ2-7	CAWSVSGSSVEQYF	TGTGCCTGGAGTGTTAGCGGGAGTTCGGTCGAGCAGTACTTC
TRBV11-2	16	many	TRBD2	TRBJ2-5	CASSPGTSGGEETQYF	TGTGCCAGCAGCCCCGGGACTAGCGGGGGGGAAGAGACCCAGTACTTC
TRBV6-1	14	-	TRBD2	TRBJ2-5	CASISSGSWETQYF	TGTGCCAGCATATCTAGCGGGTCTTGGGAGACCCAGTACTTC
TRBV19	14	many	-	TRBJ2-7	CASSINGRQYEQYF	TGTGCCAGTAGTATAAACGGGAGACAATACGAGCAGTACTTC
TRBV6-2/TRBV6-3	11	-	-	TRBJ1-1	CASIYGTEAFF	TGTGCCAGCATTTACGGCACTGAAGCTTTCTTT
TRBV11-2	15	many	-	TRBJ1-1	CASSLGPGLNTEAFF	TGTGCCAGCAGCTTAGGGCCGGGCCTGAACACTGAAGCTTTCTTT
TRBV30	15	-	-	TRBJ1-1	CAWIKGQGVRFGAFF	TGTGCCTGGATAAAGGGGCAGGGAGTTCGATTTGGGGCTTTCTTT
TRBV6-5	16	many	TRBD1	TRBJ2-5	CASSYSWTGSQETQYF	TGTGCCAGCAGTTACTCGTGGACAGGGAGCCAAGAGACCCAGTACTTC
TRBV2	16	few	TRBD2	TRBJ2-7	CASSEYGLAGDSKQYF	TGTGCCAGCAGTGAATATGGACTAGCGGGAGATAGTAAGCAGTACTTC
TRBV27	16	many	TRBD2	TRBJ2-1	CASSLSSGTSYNEQFF	TGTGCCAGCAGCTTGAGTAGCGGGACCTCCTACAATGAGCAGTTCTTC
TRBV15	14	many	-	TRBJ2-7	CATSPRRLGYEQYF	TGTGCCACCAGTCCGAGGAGACTCGGTTACGAGCAGTACTTC